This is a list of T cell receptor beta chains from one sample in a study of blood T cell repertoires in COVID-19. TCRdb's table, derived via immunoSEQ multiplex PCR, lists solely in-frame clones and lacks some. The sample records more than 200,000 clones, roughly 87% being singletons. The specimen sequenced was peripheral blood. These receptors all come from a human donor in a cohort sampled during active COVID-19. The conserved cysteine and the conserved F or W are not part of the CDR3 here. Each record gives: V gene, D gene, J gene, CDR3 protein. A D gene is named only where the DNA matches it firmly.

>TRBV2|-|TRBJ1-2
ASSAGDYGYT
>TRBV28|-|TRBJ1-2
ASNPTGSDYGYT
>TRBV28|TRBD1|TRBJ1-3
ASRGDRISGNTIY
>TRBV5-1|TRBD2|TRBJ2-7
ASSSTSGGAGEQY
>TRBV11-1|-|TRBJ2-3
ASSRGSFGTDTQY
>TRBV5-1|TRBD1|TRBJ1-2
ASSLTDRDQYGYT
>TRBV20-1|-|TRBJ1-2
SASGGMVYGYT
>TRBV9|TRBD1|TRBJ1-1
ASSVGDRGTEAF
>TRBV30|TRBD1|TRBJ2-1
AWSNGQAYNEQF
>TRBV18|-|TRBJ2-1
ASSPRGTGPTYNEQF
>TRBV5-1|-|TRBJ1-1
ASTLTGNTEAF
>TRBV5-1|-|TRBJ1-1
ASSLRQNTEAF
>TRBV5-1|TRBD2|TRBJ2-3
ASSRAERGDTDTQY
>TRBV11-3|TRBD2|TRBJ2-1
ASSSGLAGYNEQF
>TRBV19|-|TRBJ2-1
ASRPTGSFMNEQF
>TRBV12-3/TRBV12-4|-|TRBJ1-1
ASSFGEIEAF
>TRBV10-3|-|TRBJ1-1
AISRTGHSTEAF
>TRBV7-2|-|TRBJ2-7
ASSLVGGTGGYEQY
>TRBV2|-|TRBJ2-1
ASSVAESNFGNEQF
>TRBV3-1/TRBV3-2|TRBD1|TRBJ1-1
ASSISGQGEIAF
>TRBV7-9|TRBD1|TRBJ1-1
ASSPTDRGSTEAF
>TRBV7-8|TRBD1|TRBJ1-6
ASSFLTGKNSPLH
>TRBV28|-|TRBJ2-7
ASRTVGISYEQY
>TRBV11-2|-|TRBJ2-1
ASSSLASYNEQF
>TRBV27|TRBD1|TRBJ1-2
ASSLSGTGKLYGYT
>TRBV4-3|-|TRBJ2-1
ASSQQEVHYSYNEQF
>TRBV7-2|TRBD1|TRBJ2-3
ASSLYGRGLGDTQY